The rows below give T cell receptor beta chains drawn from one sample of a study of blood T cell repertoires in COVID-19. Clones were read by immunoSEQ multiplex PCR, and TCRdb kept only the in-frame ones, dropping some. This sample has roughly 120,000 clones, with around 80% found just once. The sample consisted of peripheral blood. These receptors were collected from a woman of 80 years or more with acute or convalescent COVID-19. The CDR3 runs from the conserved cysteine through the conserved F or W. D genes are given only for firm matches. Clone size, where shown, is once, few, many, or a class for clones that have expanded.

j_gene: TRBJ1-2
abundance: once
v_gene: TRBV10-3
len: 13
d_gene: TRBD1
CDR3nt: TGTGCCATAACCGGGACAGGGAGGTATGGCTACACCTTC
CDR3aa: CAITGTGRYGYTF

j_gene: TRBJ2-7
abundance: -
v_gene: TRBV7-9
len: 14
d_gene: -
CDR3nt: TGTGCCAGCAGCCCCTCCGGTGGGAGATACGAGCAGTACTTC
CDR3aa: CASSPSGGRYEQYF

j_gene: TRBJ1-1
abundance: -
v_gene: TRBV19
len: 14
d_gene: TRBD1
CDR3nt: TGTGCCAGTAGTATTACAGGGGGCCACACTGAAGCTTTCTTT
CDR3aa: CASSITGGHTEAFF

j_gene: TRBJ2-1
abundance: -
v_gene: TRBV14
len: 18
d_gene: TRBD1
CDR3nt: TGTGCCAGCAGTCGACGGCGGGACAGGGGCAACTCCTACAATGAGCAGTTCTTC
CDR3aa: CASSRRRDRGNSYNEQFF

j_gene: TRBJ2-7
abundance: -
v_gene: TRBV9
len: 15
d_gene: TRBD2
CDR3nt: TGTGCCAGCAGCTCAGGGACTAGTGGACTTTACGAGCAGTACTTC
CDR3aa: CASSSGTSGLYEQYF

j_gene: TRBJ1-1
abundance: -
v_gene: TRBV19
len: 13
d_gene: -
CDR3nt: TGTGCCAGTAGTCAGGTTATGAACACTGAAGCTTTCTTT
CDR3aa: CASSQVMNTEAFF

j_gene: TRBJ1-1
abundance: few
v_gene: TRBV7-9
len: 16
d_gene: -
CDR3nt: TGTGCCAGCGCTGGGGGAGGGAAGACGAGTCGGGCTGAAGCTTTCTTT
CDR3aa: CASAGGGKTSRAEAFF

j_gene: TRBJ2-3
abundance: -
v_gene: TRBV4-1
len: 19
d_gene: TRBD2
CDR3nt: TGCGCCAGCAGCCAAGATGGGGGACTAGCGGGGGTGAGCACAGATACGCAGTATTTT
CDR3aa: CASSQDGGLAGVSTDTQYF

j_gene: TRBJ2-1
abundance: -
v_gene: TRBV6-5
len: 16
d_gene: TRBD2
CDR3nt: TGTGCCAGCAGTTACTCCCTAGCGGGAGGGACCAATGAGCAGTTCTTC
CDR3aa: CASSYSLAGGTNEQFF

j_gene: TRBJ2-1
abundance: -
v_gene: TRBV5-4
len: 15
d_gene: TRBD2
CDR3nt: TGTGCCAGCAGAGCCGGACTAGCCCCCTACAATGAGCAGTTCTTC
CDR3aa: CASRAGLAPYNEQFF

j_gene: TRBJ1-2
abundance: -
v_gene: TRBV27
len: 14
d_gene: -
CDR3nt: TGTGCCAGCTCGTTCGGGGTAGGAAACTATGGCTACACCTTC
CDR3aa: CASSFGVGNYGYTF

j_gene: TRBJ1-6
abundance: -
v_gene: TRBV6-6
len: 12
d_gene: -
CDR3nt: TGTGCCAGCATCGACACCTCATCACCCCTCCACTTT
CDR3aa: CASIDTSSPLHF

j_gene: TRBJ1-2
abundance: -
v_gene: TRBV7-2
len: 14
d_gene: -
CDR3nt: TGTGCCAGCAGCCCCCAAGGGGGTCCCTATGGCTACACCTTC
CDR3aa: CASSPQGGPYGYTF

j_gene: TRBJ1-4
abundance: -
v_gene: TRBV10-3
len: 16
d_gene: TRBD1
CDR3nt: TGTGCCATCAGTGAGTCCTGGACAGGGGGGAATGAAAAACTGTTTTTT
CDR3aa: CAISESWTGGNEKLFF

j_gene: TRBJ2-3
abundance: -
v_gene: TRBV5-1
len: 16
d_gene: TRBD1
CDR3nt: TGCGCCAGCAGCCCGAGGACAGGGGGCTGGACAGATACGCAGTATTTT
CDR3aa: CASSPRTGGWTDTQYF

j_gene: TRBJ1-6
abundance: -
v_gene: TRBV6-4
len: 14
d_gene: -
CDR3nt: TGTGCCAGCAGTGTAGGGAGGGATAATTCACCCCTCCACTTT
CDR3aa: CASSVGRDNSPLHF

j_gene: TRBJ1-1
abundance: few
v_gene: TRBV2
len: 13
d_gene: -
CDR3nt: TGTGCCAGCAGTGTAGGGACATACGCACAAGCTTTCTTT
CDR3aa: CASSVGTYAQAFF

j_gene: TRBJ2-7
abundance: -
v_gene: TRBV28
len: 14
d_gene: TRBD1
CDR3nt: TGTGCCAGCAGTGGGGACAGGGGATACTACGAGCAGTACTTC
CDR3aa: CASSGDRGYYEQYF

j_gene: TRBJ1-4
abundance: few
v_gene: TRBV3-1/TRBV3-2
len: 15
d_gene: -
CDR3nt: TGTGCCAGCAGCCCCGAGTTAGGGGCGAGTGAAAAACTGTTTTTT
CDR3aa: CASSPELGASEKLFF

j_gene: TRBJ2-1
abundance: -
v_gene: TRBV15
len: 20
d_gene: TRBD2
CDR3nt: TGTGCCACCAGCAGAGATCCCCTCAATAGCGGGAGGGGATACTACAATGAGCAGTTCTTC
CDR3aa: CATSRDPLNSGRGYYNEQFF

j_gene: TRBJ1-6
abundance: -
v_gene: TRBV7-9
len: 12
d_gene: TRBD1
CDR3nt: TGTGCCGGACAGGGAGGTAATTCACCCCTCCACTTT
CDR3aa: CAGQGGNSPLHF

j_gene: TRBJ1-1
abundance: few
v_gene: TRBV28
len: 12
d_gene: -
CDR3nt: TGTGCCAGCAACTACTTGAACACTGAAGCTTTCTTT
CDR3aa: CASNYLNTEAFF

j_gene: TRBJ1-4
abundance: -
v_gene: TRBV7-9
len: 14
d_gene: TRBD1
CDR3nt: TGTGCCAGCAGCCCGGACAGGGGAAATGAAAAACTGTTTTTT
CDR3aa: CASSPDRGNEKLFF

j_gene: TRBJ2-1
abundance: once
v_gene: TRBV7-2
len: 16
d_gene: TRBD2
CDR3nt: TGTGCCAGCAGCCGCCTAGCGGGAGTTCACGACAATGAGCAGTTCTTC
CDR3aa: CASSRLAGVHDNEQFF

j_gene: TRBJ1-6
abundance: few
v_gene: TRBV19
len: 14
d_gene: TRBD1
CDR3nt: TGTGCCAGTAGTGCGGAGACAGGGAACTCACCCCTCCACTTT
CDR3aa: CASSAETGNSPLHF

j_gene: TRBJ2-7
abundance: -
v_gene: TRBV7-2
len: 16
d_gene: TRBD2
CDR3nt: TGTGCCAGCAGCTTAGCCCTAGCGGGAAGCTGGTACGAGCAGTACTTC
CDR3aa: CASSLALAGSWYEQYF

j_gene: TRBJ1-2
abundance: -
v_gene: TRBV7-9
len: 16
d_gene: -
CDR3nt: TGTGCCAGCAGCTTTTTACCAGGGGCGCGATACTATGGCTACACCTTC
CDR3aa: CASSFLPGARYYGYTF

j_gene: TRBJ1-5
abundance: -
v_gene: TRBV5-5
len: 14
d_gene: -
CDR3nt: TGTGCCAGCAGCTTTACTACAACAAGCCAGCCCCAGCATTTT
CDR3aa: CASSFTTTSQPQHF

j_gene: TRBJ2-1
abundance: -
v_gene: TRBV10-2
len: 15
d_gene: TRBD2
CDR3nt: TGCGCCAGCAGCCAGTGGGGCGGGAGCTCGCATGAGCAGTTCTTC
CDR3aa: CASSQWGGSSHEQFF

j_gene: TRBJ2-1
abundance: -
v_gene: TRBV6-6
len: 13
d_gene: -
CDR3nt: TGTGCCAGCACAGGACAGTCAATCAATGAGCAGTTCTTC
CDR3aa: CASTGQSINEQFF